What follows are 23 T cell receptor beta chains derived from one specimen sequenced in a study of T cells in women clearing cervical HPV infection (dated by TCRdb to the late 2010s). The library was made by the immunoSEQ multiplex PCR assay. Entries here come from immuneACCESS through TCRdb and include only in-frame sequences with V and J called. Some clones fail to appear in such tables; in the studies checked, an unresolved V gene covers under half of the shortfall, and the cause of the remainder is unknown. The sample's own table lists under 45,000 clones. Approximately 1.5% of the sample rests with the top ten. The specimen sequenced was blood buffy coat. The receptors derive from a woman aged 18 to 75 with a cervical HPV16 infection that either progressed to CIN3+ or cleared (not recorded which).

About this clone itself: The read terminates 3 residues before the CDR3 end, so the remaining end is supplied by the germline J gene. The V and J genes are TRBV7-9 and TRBJ2-3, with 13 nucleotides matching TRBD2. The CDR3 runs 15 residues. Germline-derived CDR1 and CDR2 are SEHNR and FQNEAQ (reference sequence). The DNA read from the CDR3 is TGTGCCAGCAGCATGGGACTAGCGGGAAAGAAGACG. Protein product: CASSMGLAGKKT. The entire CDR3 sequence reads CASSMGLAGKKTQYF.

The covered CDR3 bases are TGTGCCAGCTCCACCGGACTAGACTCCTACAATGAG. Amino acids: CASSTGLDSYNE. The entire CDR3 reads CASSTGLDSYNEQFF. V is TRBV18 and J is TRBJ2-1; 7 bases are a match to TRBD2. The read stops 3 residues short of the end of the CDR3; the missing end is completed from the germline J gene. The V gene end was trimmed by 6 bases and the J gene end by 0 bases; junction bases not matched to a gene: 5. This CDR3 comprises 15 residues. In germline, CDR1 is KGHSH, CDR2 LQKENI.

Notes on this clone: In the same sample, other DNA sequences code for this CDR3. CDR3 in amino acids: CASSPGQLNTEAFF. Incomplete CDR3 DNA: TGTGCCAGCTCACCGGGACAGTTGAACACTGAA. V usage is TRBV18 and J usage is TRBJ1-1, with 7 bases that match TRBD1. The read gets to within 3 residues of the CDR3 end, and the germline J gene fills in the rest. With 3 bases clipped from V and 0 bases from J, the junction kept 1 base outside the gene matches. The CDR3 runs to 14 residues. CDR1 and CDR2 from the germline V gene are KGHSH and LQKENI.

Turning to this clone: The read ends 3 residues before the CDR3 terminus; that terminus is restored from the germline J gene. The chain combines TRBV5-1 with TRBJ2-6; unclear D gene. The CDR3 covers 19 residues. The V and J ends lost 5 bases and 0 bases respectively, with 21 bases between them. Germline V gene sequence: CDR1 SGHRS, CDR2 YFSETQ. Partial CDR3 DNA: TGCGCCAGCAGAATGACTTTTCGGCTGACTGGCTCTGGGGCCAACGTC. As protein: CASRMTFRLTGSGANV. The CDR3 reads in full as CASRMTFRLTGSGANVLTF.

Worth noting for this clone: The observed sequence ends 3 residues before the CDR3 terminus, with the missing tail filled in from the germline J gene. The chain uses TRBV13 and TRBJ2-3, with D unresolved. Germline CDR1 and CDR2: PRHDT and FYEKMQ (reference sequence). The CDR3 has 15 amino acids. This CDR3 reads CASSLPRHFQETQYF. Incomplete CDR3 DNA: TGTGCCAGCAGCTTGCCCAGACATTTTCAAGAGACG.

The CDR3 is CASRDTGQGAGEQYF. CDR3 DNA (partial): TGTGCCAGCAGGGACACGGGACAGGGGGCAGGCGAG. This chain connects TRBV2 to TRBJ2-7; 12 nucleotides align to TRBD1. The read terminates 3 residues ahead of where the CDR3 ends, so the germline J gene completes it. Germline loops: CDR1 SNHLY, CDR2 FYNNEI. The trim removed 6 bases at V and 6 bases at J, leaving 9 bases unmatched. The CDR3 is 15 residues long.

As to this clone: From the germline J gene comes the end of the CDR3, since the read stops 3 residues before it. The chain uses TRBV14 and TRBJ2-3; 10 bases align to TRBD2. Germline CDR1 SGHDN, CDR2 FVKESK. The length of the CDR3 is 14 residues. The junction had 10 bases not matched to a gene; V was cut back by 11 bases and J by 5 bases. The CDR3 here is CAYGASGGLDTQYF. The covered CDR3 bases are TGTGCCTACGGGGCTAGCGGGGGATTAGATACG.

Concerning this clone: Coverage ceases 3 residues before the CDR3 finishes, and the germline J gene fills in the end. V gene TRBV7-6 combines with J gene TRBJ1-6; maybe TRBD1 (6 bases). The CDR3 length is 14 residues. The ends were cut back, 6 bases at V and 7 bases at J, with 13 bases in the middle. Germline CDR1 reads SGHVS; CDR2 reads FNYEAQ. The CDR3 sequence is CASSLQGYNSPLHF. The part of the CDR3 DNA that was read is TGTGCCAGCAGTCTCCAGGGGTACAATTCACCC.

Of note for this clone: Sequencing ends 3 residues short of the CDR3 end; the germline J gene provides the rest. The genes are TRBV7-7 and TRBJ2-5; D perhaps matches TRBD2 (7 bases). Trimming left V 2 bases short and J 5 bases short, with 12 bases between. The CDR3 contains 14 residues. Germline loops: CDR1 SSHAT, CDR2 FNYEAQ (reference sequence). The chain's CDR3 is CASSLFGGPETQYF. The sequenced part of the CDR3 DNA is TGTGCCAGCAGCTTATTCGGGGGGCCGGAGACC.

In the case of this clone: The CDR3 end falls 3 residues outside the read, so it is completed with the germline J gene. V gene TRBV5-6 combines with J gene TRBJ2-1, with TRBD1 matching over 7 bases. Trimming removed 1 base from V and 4 bases from J; junction bases left unmatched: 5. The germline gives CDR1 SGHDT, CDR2 YYEEEE. The CDR3 length is 15 residues. The DNA read from the CDR3 is TGTGCCAGCAGCTTGAGAGGGGGCGTATACAATGAG. Amino acids: CASSLRGGVYNE. The complete CDR3 sequence is CASSLRGGVYNEQFF.

Worth noting for this clone: Sequencing ends 3 residues short of the CDR3 end; the germline J gene provides the rest. This chain joins TRBV2 and TRBJ1-5; no firm D call. CDR1 and CDR2 from the germline V gene are SNHLY and FYNNEI. This CDR3 has 16 residues. The V and J ends lost 8 bases and 8 bases respectively, with 25 bases between them. The CDR3 spells CASCRLAGGTQEPQHF. The CDR3 bases that were read are TGTGCCAGCTGCCGCCTAGCGGGAGGAACCCAAGAGCCC. Using reference TRBV2 and TRBJ1-5 for the parts outside the CDR3, the full variable domain is EPEVTQTPSHQVTQMGQEVILRCVPISNHLYFYWYRQILGQKVEFLVSFYNNEISEKSEIFDDQFSVERPDGSNFTLKIRSTKLEDSAMYFCASCRLAGGTQEPQHFGDGTRLSIL.

About this clone: The read is 3 residues too short to cover the CDR3 end, so that end is filled in from the germline J gene. The rearrangement links TRBV10-1 to TRBJ2-2; tentatively, D is TRBD1 (5 bases). CDR1 WNHNN and CDR2 SYGVQD come from the germline V gene (reference sequence). The CDR3 extends over 16 amino acids. Deletions cut 0 bases from V and 4 bases from J, with 12 bases between. The CDR3 DNA, read in part, is TGCGCCAGCAGTGAGTCTAAGACAGACCCCACCGGGGAG. Translating it yields CASSESKTDPTGE. The full-length CDR3 reads as CASSESKTDPTGELFF.

A word on this clone: The CDR3 end falls 3 residues outside the read, so it is completed with the germline J gene. V gene TRBV5-1 combines with J gene TRBJ2-3; D is unresolved. The ends were cut back, 5 bases at V and 0 bases at J, with 7 bases in the middle. Germline loops: CDR1 SGHRS, CDR2 YFSETQ. This CDR3 contains 13 residues. Partial CDR3 DNA: TGCGCCAGCAGTGAGCTTAGCACAGATACG. Translation: CASSELSTDT. Given in full, the CDR3 is CASSELSTDTQYF.

The CDR3 spells CASRQRTPGSNTQYF. Partial CDR3 DNA: TGTGCCAGCAGACAACGGACACCCGGATCCAATACG. V usage is TRBV5-6 and J usage is TRBJ2-3, with D tentatively TRBD1 (5 bases). Coverage ceases 3 residues before the CDR3 finishes, and the germline J gene fills in the end. V dropped 5 bases and J dropped 7 bases, with 20 bases sitting between them. Germline assignment: CDR1 SGHDT and CDR2 YYEEEE. The CDR3 is 15 amino acids.

As regards this clone: At one end the junction does not follow the germline gene, possibly because of a read error. The read finishes 3 residues shy of the CDR3 end, and the germline J gene is used to complete it. The chain uses TRBV7-7 and TRBJ2-3; 9 bases are shared with TRBD2. Germline V gene data show CDR1 as SSHAT and CDR2 as FNYEAQ (reference sequence). The CDR3 consists of 15 residues. This chain's CDR3 is CASSLGAGGAETQYF. CDR3 DNA, as far as it was read: TGTGCCAGCAGCTTGGGGGCGGGGGGGGCAGAGACG.

A word on this clone: Read data end 3 residues before the CDR3 end; the end is taken from the germline J gene. This rearrangement joins TRBV19 to TRBJ2-3; 9 nucleotides match TRBD2. Germline V gene data show CDR1 as LNHDA and CDR2 as SQIVND (reference sequence). V shed 3 bases and J 4 bases; nucleotides not matched to a gene: 5. The CDR3 spans 15 residues. The CDR3: CASSISAGGADTQYF. CDR3 DNA, as far as it was read: TGTGCCAGTAGTATTTCGGCGGGGGGGGCAGATACG.

A note on this clone: The read falls 3 residues short of the CDR3 end, and the missing part is taken from the germline J gene. The rearrangement joins TRBV10-3 to TRBJ1-1; D is unresolved. This CDR3 is built from 13 residues. In germline, CDR1 is ENHRY, CDR2 SYGVKD. The CDR3 spells CAISELVSKKAFF. The sequenced CDR3 bases are TGTGCCATCAGTGAGTTAGTGAGCAAGAAA.

A remark on this clone: The read terminates 3 residues ahead of where the CDR3 ends, so the germline J gene completes it. The genes are TRBV6-1 and TRBJ1-2; 8 nucleotides agree with TRBD1. Trimming removed 4 bases from V and 4 bases from J; junction bases left unmatched: 11. CDR1 is MNHNS and CDR2 is SASEGT in the germline V gene. This CDR3 contains 16 residues. CDR3 sequence: CASSVGTGGGGYGYTF. Incomplete CDR3 DNA: TGTGCCAGCAGTGTTGGGACAGGAGGGGGCGGCTATGGC.

As for this clone: Sequencing ends 3 residues short of the CDR3 end; the germline J gene provides the rest. This chain connects TRBV20-1 to TRBJ1-5; possible D gene TRBD1, 6 bases. The CDR3 is 16 amino acids. The germline gives CDR1 DFQATT, CDR2 SNEGSKA (reference sequence). Trimming stripped 2 bases from V and 4 bases from J, with 18 bases between. CDR3 DNA, as far as it was read: TGCAGTGCTAGACCCGGACAGTTTGCCATAAATCAGCCC. Its translation: CSARPGQFAINQP. The full CDR3 protein is CSARPGQFAINQPQHF.

Comment on this clone: The read is 3 residues too short to cover the CDR3 end, so that end is filled in from the germline J gene. The V call is TRBV6-2 or TRBV6-3, the J call TRBJ1-1, with 7 bases identical to TRBD1. Trimming removed 5 bases from V and 5 bases from J; junction bases left unmatched: 8. CDR1 is MNHEY, CDR2 SVGEGT, per germline. This CDR3 is 14 amino acids long. This CDR3 is CASSTYRGRTEAFF. Incomplete CDR3 DNA: TGTGCCAGCAGTACCTACAGGGGACGGACTGAA.

Details on this clone: The observed sequence ends 3 residues before the CDR3 terminus, with the missing tail filled in from the germline J gene. The chain recombines TRBV10-1 with TRBJ2-5, with D uncertain. This CDR3 contains 13 residues. V gave up 6 bases and J gave up 1 base, with 9 bases separating them. Germline CDR1 and CDR2: WNHNN and SYGVQD (reference sequence). The DNA read from the CDR3 is TGCGCCAGCAGCACTATGGTCCAAGAGACC. It translates to CASSTMVQET. The CDR3 in its entirety is CASSTMVQETQYF.

Details on this clone: The CDR3 goes on 3 residues after the read ends, and that part is filled in from the germline J gene. This sequence joins TRBV5-1 and TRBJ2-7; possible D gene TRBD2, 7 bases. The CDR3 is made up of 15 amino acids. Trimming took off 6 bases at V and 0 bases at J, with 16 bases between the two ends. CDR1 SGHRS and CDR2 YFSETQ come from the germline V gene. CDR3: CASTGGANPSYEQYF. The CDR3 DNA, read in part, is TGCGCCAGCACTGGGGGGGCCAACCCCTCCTACGAG.

Concerning this clone itself: Read coverage stops 3 residues before the CDR3 terminus; the germline J gene supplies the remainder. V usage is TRBV29-1 and J usage is TRBJ2-3; possible D gene TRBD1, 6 bases. Germline lookup yields CDR1 SQVTM and CDR2 ANQGSEA. V gave up 7 bases and J gave up 4 bases, with 15 bases separating them. The CDR3 covers 13 residues. Here the CDR3 reads CSASTNRADTQYF. The sequenced part of the CDR3 DNA is TGCAGCGCCTCAACCAACAGGGCAGATACG.